This T cell receptor beta chain was found in a study of cytotoxic CD8 clonotypes in ibrutinib-treated CLL. CDR1 SGHRS and CDR2 YFSETQ come from the germline V gene. This CDR3 region has 15 residues. The trim removed 1 base at V and 5 bases at J, leaving 8 bases unmatched. Clones were read by immunoSEQ multiplex PCR, and TCRdb kept only the in-frame ones, dropping some. The sample has 100,000 to 150,000 clones; 70% to 90% are singletons. This sequence originates from a human donor with chronic lymphocytic leukemia. The chain links TRBV5-1 to TRBJ2-5, with 7 bases fitting TRBD1. The sample was PBMCs, taken after 24 months of ibrutinib treatment. CDR3 protein: CASSLQTGTTETQYF. The CDR3 DNA reads as TGCGCCAGCAGCTTGCAGACAGGGACAACGGAGACCCAGTACTTC.